This TCR beta chain emerged from a study of PD-1 blockade in classical Hodgkin lymphoma. General study points: CD4+ TCR diversity rose significantly by C4D1, and CD8+ TCR diversity did not. Excluded were patients who started nivolumab under 1 year after ASCT, a group that had lower diversity.

Generated by immunoSEQ multiplex PCR, the TCRdb table keeps only in-frame clones and is missing some. Of some 90,000 clones listed, around 80% were seen once; the top ten hold over 8%. Time point specified: cycle 4 day 1 (C4D1), after five to seven weeks of nivolumab. Relapse was seen in all patients after autologous stem cell transplantation, and brentuximab vedotin exposure was variable. The CDR3 is 17 residues long. V gave up 4 bases and J gave up 0 bases, with 13 bases separating them. Looked up from germline, CDR1 is KGHSH and CDR2 is LQKENI. This clone turned up a few times. As yet, its antigen is unknown.

The chain recombines TRBV18 with TRBJ2-6, with D uncertain. The sequence was collected from a human donor with classical Hodgkin lymphoma. The specimen was peripheral blood mononuclear cells (PBMCs), collected before the fourth cycle of nivolumab. The CDR3 sequence: CASSLAPGGSGANVLTF. CDR3 nucleotides: TGTGCCAGCTCACTCGCCCCGGGTGGCTCTGGGGCCAACGTCCTGACTTTC.